This entry describes one TCR beta chain. Its target is unknown. The length of the CDR3 is 15 residues. Germline values: CDR1 MNHEY, CDR2 SVGAGI. J was trimmed by 1 base and V by 4 bases; bases with no gene match: 6. The data stem from a study of cytomegalovirus exposure and HLA in healthy donors. Points from the study as a whole: The authors reported that TCR beta sequences could predict HLA-A and HLA-B alleles. These predictions were accurate for most subjects in the first cohort.

It was with 60 Vbeta and 13 Jbeta primers that the PCR ran. The protocol was immunoSEQ multiplex PCR, while the TCRdb copy is restricted to in-frame clones and leaves out a portion. The table lists around 130,000 clones, 88% of them singletons. This TCR was sampled from a woman aged 40 to 49 in good health and CMV-seronegative. Sequencing input: PBMCs. The chain links TRBV6-5 to TRBJ2-7, with 8 positions matching TRBD2. This CDR3 is CASSWSGSGSYEQYF. CDR3 in DNA: TGTGCCAGCAGTTGGAGCGGGAGCGGGTCCTACGAGCAGTACTTC.